The present TCR beta chain was sequenced within a study of cytomegalovirus exposure and HLA in healthy donors. General study findings and limits: Most TCR sequences showed up rarely, but some public TCRs showed up in many donors. Serostatus for CMV was the only available immune exposure information.

Notes on this clone: Its target is not known.

The length of the CDR3 is 15 residues. V was pared by 5 bases and J by 1 base, with 6 bases of the junction left unmatched. CDR1 SGHAT and CDR2 FQNNGV come from the germline V gene. 13 Jbeta primers and 60 Vbeta primers were used for the PCR. Some clones are missing from TCRdb's copy, which holds only in-frame ones; the method was immunoSEQ multiplex PCR. The repertoire holds 250,000 or so clones, with 92% as singletons. The receptor's source is a girl aged 2 to 10 in good health and CMV-seronegative. V is TRBV11-2 and J is TRBJ1-2; 8 nucleotides agree with TRBD1. Sequenced input: PBMCs. Here the CDR3 reads CASSLGQGVNYGYTF. DNA of the CDR3: TGTGCCAGCAGCCTCGGACAGGGCGTTAACTATGGCTACACCTTC. The variable domain in full, with the rest retrieved from reference TRBV11-2 and TRBJ1-2, is EAGVAQSPRYKIIEKRQSVAFWCNPISGHATLYWYQQILGQGPKLLIQFQNNGVVDDSQLPKDRFSAERLKGVDSTLKIQPAKLEDSAVYLCASSLGQGVNYGYTFGSGTRLTVV.